This TCR gamma chain was sequenced during a study of gamma-delta T cells after stem cell transplantation. TCRdb re-identified clones in the RT-PCR reads via CATT. The sample includes about 1,800 gamma-chain clones, 1.5% to 2% seen only once; the top ten take 30% to 45%. This clone was counted a few times. Germline CDR1 is EGSTGY and CDR2 is YDSYTSSV. With V trimmed by 5 bases and J by 2 bases, 3 bases remained unmatched. The CDR3 has 12 residues. The sequenced material came from gamma-delta T cells. This clonotype was obtained from a human donor. It is not recorded whose cells these are; they may come from a transplant donor. V gene TRGV4 combines with J gene TRGJ1 or TRGJ2. This CDR3 reads CATWGHYYKKLF. The CDR3 DNA reads as TGTGCCACCTGGGGACATTATTATAAGAAACTCTTT.